This TCR beta chain was captured in a study of blood T cells in healthy people across ages. General study points: Donors of long life had a larger count of naive CD4+ cells and greater diversity than aged donors. Those diversity estimates obtained from one million T cells were thought to be underestimates.

For the second PCR, which ran for about 7 to 11 cycles, a sample-barcoded 5' primer and a J-beta primer mix were used. TCRdb re-called the 5' RACE reads through MiXCR, storing one row per CDR3 protein. This table holds a few hundred thousand distinct CDR3 sequences, about 26% found once. The V gene's germline CDR1 is SNHLY and CDR2 FYNNEI. The CDR3 length is 15 residues. Trimming removed 7 bases at V and 0 bases at J, with 16 bases between. This clonotype was detected only a few times. Its antigen is unidentified. This TCR came from a woman aged 70 to 79 in good health. Sequenced input: blood. V usage is TRBV2 and J usage is TRBJ2-7, with a possible D match to TRBD2 (6 bases). The CDR3 DNA sequence: TGTGCCAGCACCTCCCGTCGGGGGAGCTCCTACGAGCAGTACTTC. The encoded protein is CASTSRRGSSYEQYF.